The TCR beta chain described here comes from a study of T cell changes during pregnancy in multiple sclerosis. Germline assignment: CDR1 SGHVS and CDR2 FQNEAQ. This CDR3 contains 16 residues. V trimming: 0 bases; J trimming: 10 bases; junction bases outside the gene matches: 6. TCRdb keeps only in-frame clones here, not all; method: immunoSEQ multiplex PCR. There are about 44,000 clones in the sample; less than 90% occur only once, and 0.55% to 0.6% lies in the top ten. The TCR comes from a female donor with multiple sclerosis, enrolled in a pregnancy study. Sequenced material: CD4+ T cells from peripheral blood mononuclear cells, taken in the first trimester of pregnancy. The rearrangement uses TRBV7-8 and TRBJ2-1; 13 bases fit TRBD2. Here the CDR3 reads CASSLAWTSGRGEQFF. CDR3 in DNA: TGTGCCAGCAGCTTAGCGTGGACTAGCGGGAGAGGGGAGCAGTTCTTC.